The TCR beta chain described here comes from a study of cytomegalovirus exposure and HLA in healthy donors. Study in general: Among the approximately 430 donors who were genotyped, 81% fell in the genetic ancestry cluster that is associated with self-reported Caucasian donors.

A remark on this clone: At one boundary the junction diverges from the germline segment, which might be a read error. Additional DNA sequences in this sample encode the identical CDR3.

The PCR ran on 60 Vbeta and 13 Jbeta primers. Here immunoSEQ multiplex PCR was the method, and the copy in TCRdb shows in-frame clones only, minus some. Counted here are about 210,000 clones, under 85% occurring once; the ten biggest clones make up roughly 10%. The CDR3 has 15 amino acids. The germline gives CDR1 SGHRS, CDR2 YFSETQ. The chain joins TRBV5-1 to TRBJ1-1, with a tentative D call TRBD1 (6 bases). Sample: PBMCs. The sequence was collected from a woman between 45 and 65 years old in good health and CMV-seropositive. CDR3 loop: CASSPGGGASTEAFF. The CDR3 DNA is TGCGCCAGCAGCCCGGGTGGGGGGGCGAGCACTGAAGCTTTTTTT.